This TCR beta chain comes out of a study of T and B cells in COVID-19 patients. Turning to the study itself: Blood was sampled from COVID-19 patients who were either actively infected or recovered.

BIOMED2 TRB-A/B primer pools were used in multiplex TRB PCR. Each CDR3 protein is one row after TCRdb ran MiXCR on the multiplex PCR reads. This sample yields tens of thousands of distinct CDR3 sequences, of which 30% to 35% are seen a single time; about 1.5% belongs to the top ten. The V gene end was trimmed by 6 bases and the J gene end by 2 bases; junction bases not matched to a gene: 10. The CDR3 spans 16 residues. CDR1 is LNHDA, CDR2 SQIVND, per germline (reference sequence). Blood genomic DNA input for TRB amplification was roughly 220-500 ng. The sequence came from a human donor who had recovered from COVID-19. The chain combines TRBV19 with TRBJ2-3; 8 nucleotides match TRBD2. What was sequenced was blood. The CDR3 DNA is TGTGCCAGTAGCTTACGGACTAGCAGCTTCACAGATACGCAGTATTTT. This translates into CASSLRTSSFTDTQYF.